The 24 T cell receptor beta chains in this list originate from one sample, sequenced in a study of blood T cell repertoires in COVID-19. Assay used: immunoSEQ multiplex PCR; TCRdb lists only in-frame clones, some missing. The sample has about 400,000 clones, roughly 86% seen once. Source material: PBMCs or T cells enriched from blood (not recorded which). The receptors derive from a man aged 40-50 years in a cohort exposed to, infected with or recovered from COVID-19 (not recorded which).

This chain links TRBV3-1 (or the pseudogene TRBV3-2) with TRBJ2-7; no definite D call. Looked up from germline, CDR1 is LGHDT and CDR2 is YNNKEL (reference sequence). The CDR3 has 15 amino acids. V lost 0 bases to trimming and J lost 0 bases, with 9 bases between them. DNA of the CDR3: TGTGCCAGCAGCCAAGATCCGAAGAGCTCCTACGAGCAGTACTTC. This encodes CASSQDPKSSYEQYF.

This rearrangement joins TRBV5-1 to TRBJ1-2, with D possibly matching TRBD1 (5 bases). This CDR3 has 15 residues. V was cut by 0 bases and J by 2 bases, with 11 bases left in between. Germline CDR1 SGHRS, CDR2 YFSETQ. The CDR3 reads CASSLVAGLNYGYTF. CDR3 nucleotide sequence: TGCGCCAGCAGCTTGGTGGCAGGGTTAAACTATGGCTACACCTTC.

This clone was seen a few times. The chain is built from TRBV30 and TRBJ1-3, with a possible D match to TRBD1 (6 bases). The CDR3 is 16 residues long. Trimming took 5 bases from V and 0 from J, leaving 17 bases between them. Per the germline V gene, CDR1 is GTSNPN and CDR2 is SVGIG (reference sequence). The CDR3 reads CAWGGQGLYSGNTIYF. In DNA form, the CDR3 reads TGTGCCTGGGGGGGGCAGGGCCTCTACTCTGGAAACACCATATATTTT.

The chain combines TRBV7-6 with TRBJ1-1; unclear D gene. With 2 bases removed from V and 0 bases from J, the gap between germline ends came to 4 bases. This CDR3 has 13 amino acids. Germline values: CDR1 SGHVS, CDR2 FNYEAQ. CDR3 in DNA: TGTGCCAGCAGCTTATCGGTGAACACTGAAGCTTTCTTT. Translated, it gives CASSLSVNTEAFF.

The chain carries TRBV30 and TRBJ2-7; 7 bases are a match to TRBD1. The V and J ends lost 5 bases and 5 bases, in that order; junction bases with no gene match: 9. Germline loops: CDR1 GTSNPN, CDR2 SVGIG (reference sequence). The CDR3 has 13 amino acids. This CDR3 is CAWGLTGPDEQYF. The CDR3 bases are TGTGCCTGGGGGCTGACAGGGCCCGACGAGCAGTACTTC.

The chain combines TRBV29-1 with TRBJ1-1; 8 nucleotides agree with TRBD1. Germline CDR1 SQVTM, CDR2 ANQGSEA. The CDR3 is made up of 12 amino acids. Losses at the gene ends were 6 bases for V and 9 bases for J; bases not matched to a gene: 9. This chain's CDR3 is CSVAGTGSQAFF. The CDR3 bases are TGCAGCGTGGCCGGGACAGGAAGTCAAGCTTTCTTT.

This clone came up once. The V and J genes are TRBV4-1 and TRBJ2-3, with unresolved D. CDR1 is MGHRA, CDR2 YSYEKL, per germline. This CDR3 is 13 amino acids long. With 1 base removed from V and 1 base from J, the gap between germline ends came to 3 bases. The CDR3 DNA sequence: TGCGCCAGCAGCCAAGCCGGCACAGATACGCAGTATTTT. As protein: CASSQAGTDTQYF.

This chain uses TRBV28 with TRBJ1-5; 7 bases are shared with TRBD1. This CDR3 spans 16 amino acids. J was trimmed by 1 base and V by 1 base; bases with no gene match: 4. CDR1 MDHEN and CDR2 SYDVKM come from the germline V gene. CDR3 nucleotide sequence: TGTGCCAGCAGTTTATACACAGGGGAGAGCAATCAGCCCCAGCATTTT. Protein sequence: CASSLYTGESNQPQHF.

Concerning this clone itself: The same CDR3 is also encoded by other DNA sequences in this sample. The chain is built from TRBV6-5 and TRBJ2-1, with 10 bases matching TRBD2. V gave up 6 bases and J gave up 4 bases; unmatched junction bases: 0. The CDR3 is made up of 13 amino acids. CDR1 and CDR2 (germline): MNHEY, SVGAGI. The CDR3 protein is CASRLAGYNEQFF. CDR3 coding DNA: TGTGCCAGCAGACTAGCGGGGTACAATGAGCAGTTCTTC.

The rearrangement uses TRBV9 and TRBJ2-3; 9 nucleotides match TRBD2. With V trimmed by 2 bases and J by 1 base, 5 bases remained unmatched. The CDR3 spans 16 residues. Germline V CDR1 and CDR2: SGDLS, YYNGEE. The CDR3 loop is CASSVTSGFGTDTQYF. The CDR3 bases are TGTGCCAGCAGCGTGACTAGCGGTTTCGGCACAGATACGCAGTATTTT.

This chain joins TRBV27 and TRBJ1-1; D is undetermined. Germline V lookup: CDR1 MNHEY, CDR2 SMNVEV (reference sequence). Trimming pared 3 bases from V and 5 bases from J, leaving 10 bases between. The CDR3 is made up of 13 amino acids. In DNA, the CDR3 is TGTGCCAGCAGTTTCCATCAGAGGACTGAAGCTTTCTTT. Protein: CASSFHQRTEAFF.

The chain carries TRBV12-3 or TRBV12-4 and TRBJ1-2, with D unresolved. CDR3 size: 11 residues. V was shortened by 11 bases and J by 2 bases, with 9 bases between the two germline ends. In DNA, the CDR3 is TGTGCCTCCCAACAGAACTATGGCTACACCTTC. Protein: CASQQNYGYTF.

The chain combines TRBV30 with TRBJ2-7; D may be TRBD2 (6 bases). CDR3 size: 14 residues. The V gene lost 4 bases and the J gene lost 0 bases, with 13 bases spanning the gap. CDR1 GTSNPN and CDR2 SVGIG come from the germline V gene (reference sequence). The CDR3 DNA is TGTGCCTGGAAGGATTCTAGCGCCTCCTACGAGCAGTACTTC. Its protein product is CAWKDSSASYEQYF.

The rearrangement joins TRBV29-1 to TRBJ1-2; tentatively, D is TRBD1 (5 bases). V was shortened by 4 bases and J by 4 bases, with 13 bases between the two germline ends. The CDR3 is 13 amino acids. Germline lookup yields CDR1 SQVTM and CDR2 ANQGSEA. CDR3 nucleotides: TGCAGCGTTGCGGCAGGGTGGTCCTATGGCTACACCTTC. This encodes CSVAAGWSYGYTF. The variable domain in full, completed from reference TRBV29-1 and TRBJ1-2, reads SAVISQKPSRDICQRGTSLTIQCQVDSQVTMMFWYRQQPGQSLTLIATANQGSEATYESGFVIDKFPISRPNLTFSTLTVSNMSPEDSSIYLCSVAAGWSYGYTFGSGTRLTVV.

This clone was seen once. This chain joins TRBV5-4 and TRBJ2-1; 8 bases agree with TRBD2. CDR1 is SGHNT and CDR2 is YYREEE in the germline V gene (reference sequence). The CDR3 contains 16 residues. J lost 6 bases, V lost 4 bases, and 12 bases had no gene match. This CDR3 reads CASSLPASGRTNEQFF. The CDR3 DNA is TGTGCCAGCAGCCTTCCAGCCAGCGGGAGAACCAATGAGCAGTTCTTC.

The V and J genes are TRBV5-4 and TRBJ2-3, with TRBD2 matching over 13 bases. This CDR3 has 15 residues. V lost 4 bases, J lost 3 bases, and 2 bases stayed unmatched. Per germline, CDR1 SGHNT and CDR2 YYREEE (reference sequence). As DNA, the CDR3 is TGTGCCAGCAGCCAGACTAGCGGGAGGACAGATACGCAGTATTTT. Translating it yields CASSQTSGRTDTQYF.

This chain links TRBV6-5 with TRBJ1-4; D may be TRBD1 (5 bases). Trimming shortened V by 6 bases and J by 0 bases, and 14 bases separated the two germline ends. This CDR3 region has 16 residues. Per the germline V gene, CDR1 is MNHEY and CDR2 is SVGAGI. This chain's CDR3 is CASSYRQSTTNEKLFF. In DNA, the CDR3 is TGTGCCAGCAGCTACCGACAGTCCACAACTAATGAAAAACTGTTTTTT.

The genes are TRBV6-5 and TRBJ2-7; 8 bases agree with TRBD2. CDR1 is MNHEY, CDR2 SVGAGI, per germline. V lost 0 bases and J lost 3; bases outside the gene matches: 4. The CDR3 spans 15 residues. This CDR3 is CASSYSLSGIYEQYF. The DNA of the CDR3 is TGTGCCAGCAGTTACTCGCTTAGCGGGATCTACGAGCAGTACTTC.

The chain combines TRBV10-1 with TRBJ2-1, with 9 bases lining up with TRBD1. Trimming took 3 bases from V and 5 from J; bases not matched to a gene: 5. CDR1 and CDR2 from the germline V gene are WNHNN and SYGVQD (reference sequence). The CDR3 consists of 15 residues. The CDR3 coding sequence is TGCGCCAGCAGTGATCTAACAGGGGGCAACAATGAGCAGTTCTTC. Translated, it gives CASSDLTGGNNEQFF.

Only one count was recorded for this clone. CDR3 loop: CATASGSSYNSPLHF. For the CDR3, the DNA is TGTGCCACGGCCTCCGGGAGCTCCTATAATTCACCCCTCCACTTT. The chain carries TRBV27 and TRBJ1-6; D ambiguous. Between the trimmed V and J ends, which lost 10 bases and 0 bases, there was a span of 13 bases. The CDR3 extends over 15 amino acids. Per the germline V gene, CDR1 is MNHEY and CDR2 is SMNVEV (reference sequence).

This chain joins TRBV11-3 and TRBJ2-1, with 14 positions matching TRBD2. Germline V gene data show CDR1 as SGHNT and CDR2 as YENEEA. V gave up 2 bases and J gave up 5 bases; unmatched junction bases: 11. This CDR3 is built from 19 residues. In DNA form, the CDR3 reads TGTGCCAGCAGCTTACGACAGGGACTAGCGGGAGTAAGCGACAATGAGCAGTTCTTC. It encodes CASSLRQGLAGVSDNEQFF.

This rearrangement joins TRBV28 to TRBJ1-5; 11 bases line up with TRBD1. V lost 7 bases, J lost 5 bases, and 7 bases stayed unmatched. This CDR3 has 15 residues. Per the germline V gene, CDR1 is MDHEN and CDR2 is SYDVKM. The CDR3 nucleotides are TGTGCCAGCACGGACAGGGGGCGTGCGGATCAGCCCCAGCATTTT. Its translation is CASTDRGRADQPQHF.

DNA for the CDR3: TGTGCCAGCAGCCGACTAGCGGGAGGGCCGGCTGAGCAGTTCTTC. This gives the protein CASSRLAGGPAEQFF. This sequence joins TRBV3-1 (or the pseudogene TRBV3-2) and TRBJ2-1; 14 bases map to TRBD2. This CDR3 is 15 amino acids long. The V and J ends lost 4 bases and 9 bases, in that order; junction bases with no gene match: 5. The germline CDR1 and CDR2 sequences are LGHDT and YNNKEL (reference sequence).

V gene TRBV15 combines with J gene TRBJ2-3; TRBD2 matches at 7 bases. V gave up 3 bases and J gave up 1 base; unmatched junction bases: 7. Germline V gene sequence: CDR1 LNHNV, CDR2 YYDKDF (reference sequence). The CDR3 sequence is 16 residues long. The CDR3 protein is CATSSGTTPGTDTQYF. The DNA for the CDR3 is TGTGCCACCAGCAGCGGGACTACCCCTGGCACAGATACGCAGTATTTT.